Listed below are T cell receptor beta chains from one sample, sequenced in a study of blood T cell repertoires in COVID-19. Only in-frame clones appear in the TCRdb table, and some are missing; sequencing was by immunoSEQ multiplex PCR. The sample holds about 120,000 clones, roughly 80% seen once. The specimen was peripheral blood. The source is a human donor in a cohort sampled during active COVID-19. CDR3s include the opening cysteine and the closing phenylalanine or tryptophan. The order of the fields is D gene, J gene, clone size, V gene, CDR3 DNA, CDR3 protein. A D gene is named only where the DNA matches it firmly. Clone size is given for some rows only: seen once, a few or many times, or a class if the clone is expanded.

d_gene: -; j_gene: TRBJ2-5; abundance: -; v_gene: TRBV28; CDR3nt: TGTGCCAGCAGTTCGGGGACACGGCCTCAAGAGACCCAGTACTTC; CDR3aa: CASSSGTRPQETQYF
d_gene: TRBD1; j_gene: TRBJ2-5; abundance: -; v_gene: TRBV28; CDR3nt: TGTGCCAGCAGCCCTATATCAGGGGGCGAGGGGACCCAGTACTTC; CDR3aa: CASSPISGGEGTQYF
d_gene: -; j_gene: TRBJ2-3; abundance: -; v_gene: TRBV7-6; CDR3nt: TGTGCCAGCAGCTTAGTAGGAGCCACAGATACGCAGTATTTT; CDR3aa: CASSLVGATDTQYF
d_gene: -; j_gene: TRBJ1-1; abundance: -; v_gene: TRBV4-3; CDR3nt: TGCGCCAGCAGCCAAGACACAGACGTGAACACTGAAGCTTTCTTT; CDR3aa: CASSQDTDVNTEAFF
d_gene: TRBD1; j_gene: TRBJ2-3; abundance: once; v_gene: TRBV5-1; CDR3nt: TGCGCCAGCAGCACCGGACAGGGGGCGGATACGCAGTATTTT; CDR3aa: CASSTGQGADTQYF
d_gene: TRBD1; j_gene: TRBJ2-1; abundance: -; v_gene: TRBV28; CDR3nt: TGTGCCAGCACGTCGACAGGGGGCCTTGGCGGCTACAATGAGCAGTTCTTC; CDR3aa: CASTSTGGLGGYNEQFF
d_gene: -; j_gene: TRBJ2-1; abundance: -; v_gene: TRBV15; CDR3nt: TGTGCCACCAGCAGAGCCGGCGGCCTAGCGCCCGAGCAGTTCTTC; CDR3aa: CATSRAGGLAPEQFF
d_gene: -; j_gene: TRBJ2-3; abundance: -; v_gene: TRBV11-2; CDR3nt: TGTGCCAGCAGCTTGCGACAGAACACAGATACGCAGTATTTT; CDR3aa: CASSLRQNTDTQYF
d_gene: -; j_gene: TRBJ1-2; abundance: once; v_gene: TRBV3-1/TRBV3-2; CDR3nt: TGTGCCAGCAGCCAAGTAGGGGTAGCAAGGAGTGGCTACACCTTC; CDR3aa: CASSQVGVARSGYTF
d_gene: -; j_gene: TRBJ1-4; abundance: once; v_gene: TRBV12-3/TRBV12-4; CDR3nt: TGTGCCAGCGGGGTCGGGGTGGGCGAAAAACTGTTTTTT; CDR3aa: CASGVGVGEKLFF
d_gene: TRBD1; j_gene: TRBJ1-2; abundance: -; v_gene: TRBV6-5; CDR3nt: TGTGCCAGCAGAGAGACAGGGGGTAACTATGGCTACACCTTC; CDR3aa: CASRETGGNYGYTF
d_gene: -; j_gene: TRBJ2-5; abundance: -; v_gene: TRBV7-3; CDR3nt: TGTGCCAGCAGCTATTATCCGGGGGAGACCCAGTACTTC; CDR3aa: CASSYYPGETQYF
d_gene: -; j_gene: TRBJ2-2; abundance: -; v_gene: TRBV5-1; CDR3nt: TGCGCCAGCAGCACCGGACATTTTAGGACGGGGGAGCTGTTTTTT; CDR3aa: CASSTGHFRTGELFF
d_gene: -; j_gene: TRBJ1-4; abundance: -; v_gene: TRBV3-1/TRBV3-2; CDR3nt: TGTGCCAGCAGCCAAGATCCCCGATGGGGCAAACTGTTTTTT; CDR3aa: CASSQDPRWGKLFF
d_gene: TRBD2; j_gene: TRBJ2-3; abundance: -; v_gene: TRBV11-3; CDR3nt: TGTGCCAGCAGCCCTTACACTAGCGAAGATACGCAGTATTTT; CDR3aa: CASSPYTSEDTQYF
d_gene: -; j_gene: TRBJ1-1; abundance: -; v_gene: TRBV18; CDR3nt: TGTGCCAGCTCACTTACAGGGAAAGAAGCTTTCTTT; CDR3aa: CASSLTGKEAFF
d_gene: TRBD1; j_gene: TRBJ2-7; abundance: -; v_gene: TRBV7-2; CDR3nt: TGTGCCAGCGCTCTACCAGGGGGCATGAGAGAGCAGTACTTC; CDR3aa: CASALPGGMREQYF
d_gene: -; j_gene: TRBJ1-5; abundance: -; v_gene: TRBV7-8; CDR3nt: TGTGCCAGCAGCTTAGGGGGCATAAATCAGCCCCAGCATTTT; CDR3aa: CASSLGGINQPQHF
d_gene: -; j_gene: TRBJ2-1; abundance: -; v_gene: TRBV27; CDR3nt: TGTGCCAGCCACCCGGGACTTAATGAGCAGTTCTTC; CDR3aa: CASHPGLNEQFF
d_gene: TRBD1; j_gene: TRBJ2-7; abundance: -; v_gene: TRBV7-9; CDR3nt: TGTGCCAGCAGCCCATTAGGGCCGGACAGGGGTAACTACGAGCAGTACTTC; CDR3aa: CASSPLGPDRGNYEQYF
d_gene: -; j_gene: TRBJ1-4; abundance: -; v_gene: TRBV6-5; CDR3nt: TGTGCCAGCAGTTACCGCGGTAATGAAAAACTGTTTTTT; CDR3aa: CASSYRGNEKLFF
d_gene: -; j_gene: TRBJ2-3; abundance: -; v_gene: TRBV7-9; CDR3nt: TGTGCCAGCAGCTTATCCCCCCTTGGGCGGGACCCAGATACGCAGTATTTT; CDR3aa: CASSLSPLGRDPDTQYF
d_gene: TRBD2; j_gene: TRBJ2-1; abundance: -; v_gene: TRBV4-2; CDR3nt: TGTGCCAGCAGCCAAGCGTCAGCGGGGGGATACAATGAGCAGTTCTTC; CDR3aa: CASSQASAGGYNEQFF
d_gene: TRBD1; j_gene: TRBJ1-2; abundance: -; v_gene: TRBV10-3; CDR3nt: TGTGCCATCAGTGAGCCTACAGGGGACGCCTATGGCTACACCTTC; CDR3aa: CAISEPTGDAYGYTF
d_gene: TRBD2; j_gene: TRBJ2-3; abundance: -; v_gene: TRBV6-1; CDR3nt: TGTGCCAGCAGTGAAGCTGGCGGGGGTGCCCCCACAGATACGCAGTATTTT; CDR3aa: CASSEAGGGAPTDTQYF
d_gene: -; j_gene: TRBJ2-6; abundance: few; v_gene: TRBV5-1; CDR3nt: TGCGCCAGCAGCTTGGCCGGGGTGGGTGGAGGCTCTGGGGCCAACGTCCTGACTTTC; CDR3aa: CASSLAGVGGGSGANVLTF
d_gene: -; j_gene: TRBJ2-7; abundance: -; v_gene: TRBV18; CDR3nt: TGTGCCAGCTCCGACAGGACCGTCTCCTACGAGCAGTACTTC; CDR3aa: CASSDRTVSYEQYF
d_gene: TRBD1; j_gene: TRBJ2-3; abundance: -; v_gene: TRBV6-5; CDR3nt: TGTGCCAGCAGCTACGGGACAGGGGGCGCAGATACGCAGTATTTT; CDR3aa: CASSYGTGGADTQYF
d_gene: TRBD1; j_gene: TRBJ2-3; abundance: -; v_gene: TRBV28; CDR3nt: TGTGCCAGCAGTTCACCCAACAGGGGTACAGATACGCAGTATTTT; CDR3aa: CASSSPNRGTDTQYF